This record concerns one T cell receptor (beta chain) sequence. The data stem from a study of control samples from healthy donors and cancer patients. Germline CDR1 and CDR2: KGHDR and SFDVKD. This CDR3 is 16 amino acids long. J lost 2 bases, V lost 5 bases, and 10 bases had no gene match. Profiling relied on immunoSEQ multiplex PCR, and the TCRdb table lists in-frame clones only, not all of them. The table has 150,000 to 200,000 clones, 90% to 95% seen once. Sequencing input: blood. This rearrangement joins TRBV24-1 to TRBJ2-5, with 7 bases fitting TRBD1. The sequence was obtained from a woman aged 18-29 years in good health. As DNA, the CDR3 is TGTGCCACCAGTGGCGGACAGGCGAATACGCAAGAGACCCAGTACTTC. Its translation: CATSGGQANTQETQYF.